This T cell receptor (beta chain) comes out of a study of cytomegalovirus exposure and HLA in healthy donors. In the case of this clone: Its antigen is not known. The sample contains more than one DNA sequence encoding this CDR3.

PCR amplification relied on 60 Vbeta primers (plus 13 Jbeta primers). Source study methods: The authors later counted 65 million to 90 million unique TCR beta chains, approximately 12 million of them shared. Assay used: immunoSEQ multiplex PCR; TCRdb lists only in-frame clones, some missing. V, J and clone size reflect that table, while D and trimming were determined from the DNA. The profile shows 150,000 or so clones, around three quarters of them singletons. Whole-study findings and limits: Later analysis showed most CMV-associated TCR beta chains appearing HLA-restricted. TCR beta chain V- and J-gene trimming was linked, in a later analysis, to a missense variant in DCLRE1C. Some highly shared sequence variants likely arose as a pipeline artifact.

The TCR originated in a male donor in good health and CMV-seronegative. Sequencing was done on a sample of PBMCs.

The CDR3 region is CAWAHRGGQPQHF. CDR3 DNA sequence: TGTGCCTGGGCCCACAGGGGCGGTCAGCCCCAGCATTTT. The chain recombines TRBV30 with TRBJ1-5, with 7 bases identical to TRBD1. Germline CDR1 GTSNPN, CDR2 SVGIG (reference sequence). This CDR3 spans 13 amino acids. Trimming removed 5 bases from V and 6 bases from J; junction bases left unmatched: 7.